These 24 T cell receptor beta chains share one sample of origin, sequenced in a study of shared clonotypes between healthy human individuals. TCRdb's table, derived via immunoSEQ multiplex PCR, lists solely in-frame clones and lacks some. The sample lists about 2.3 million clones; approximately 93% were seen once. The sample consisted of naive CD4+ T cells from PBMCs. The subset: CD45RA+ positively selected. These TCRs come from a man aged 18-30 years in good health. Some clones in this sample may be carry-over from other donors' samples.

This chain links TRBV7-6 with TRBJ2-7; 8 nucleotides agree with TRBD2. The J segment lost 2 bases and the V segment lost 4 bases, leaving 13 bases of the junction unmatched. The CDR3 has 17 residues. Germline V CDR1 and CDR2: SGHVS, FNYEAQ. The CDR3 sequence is CASSSKRGRLSPYEQYF. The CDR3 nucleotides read TGTGCCAGCAGCTCCAAGCGGGGGCGCCTCAGCCCCTACGAGCAGTACTTC.

The CDR3 loop is CASSLEAGYYGYTF. The CDR3 region has the DNA TGTGCCAGCAGCTTGGAGGCAGGGTACTATGGCTACACCTTC. The V call is TRBV5-4, the J call TRBJ1-2; maybe TRBD1 (5 bases). From germline, CDR1 is SGHNT and CDR2 YYREEE (reference sequence). Trimming shortened V by 0 bases and J by 3 bases, and 9 bases separated the two germline ends. The CDR3 contains 14 residues.

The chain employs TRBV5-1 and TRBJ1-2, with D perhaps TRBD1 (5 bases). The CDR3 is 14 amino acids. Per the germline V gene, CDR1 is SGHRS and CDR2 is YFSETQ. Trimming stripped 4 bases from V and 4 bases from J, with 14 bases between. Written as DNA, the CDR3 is TGCGCCAGCAGCCGAGATTCGGGGGGCTATGGCTACACCTTC. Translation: CASSRDSGGYGYTF.

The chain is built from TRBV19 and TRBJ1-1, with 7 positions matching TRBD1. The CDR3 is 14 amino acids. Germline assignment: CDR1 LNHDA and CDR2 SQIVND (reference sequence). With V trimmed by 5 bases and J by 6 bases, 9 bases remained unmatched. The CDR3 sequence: CASSVVDRDPEAFF. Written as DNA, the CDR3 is TGTGCCAGTAGTGTCGTCGACAGGGATCCTGAAGCTTTCTTT.

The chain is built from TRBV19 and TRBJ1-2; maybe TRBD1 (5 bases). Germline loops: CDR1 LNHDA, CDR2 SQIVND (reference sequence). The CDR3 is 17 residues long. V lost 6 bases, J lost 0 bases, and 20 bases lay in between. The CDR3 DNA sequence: TGTGCCAGTAGGATGGTGGCAGCAGGGTTAGCTAACTATGGCTACACCTTC. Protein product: CASRMVAAGLANYGYTF.

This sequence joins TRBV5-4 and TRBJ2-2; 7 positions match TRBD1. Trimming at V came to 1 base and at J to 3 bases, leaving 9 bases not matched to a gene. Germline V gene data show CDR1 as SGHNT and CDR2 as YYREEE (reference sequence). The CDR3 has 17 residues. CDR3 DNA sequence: TGTGCCAGCAGCTTGTCAATTCGACAGGGATACACCGGGGAGCTGTTTTTT. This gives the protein CASSLSIRQGYTGELFF.

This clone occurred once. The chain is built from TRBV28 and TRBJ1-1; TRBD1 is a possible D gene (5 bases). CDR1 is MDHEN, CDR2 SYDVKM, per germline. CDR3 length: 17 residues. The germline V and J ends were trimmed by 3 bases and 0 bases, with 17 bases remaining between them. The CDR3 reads CASSLSVGVGVNTEAFF. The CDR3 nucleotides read TGTGCCAGCAGTTTGAGTGTAGGGGTCGGGGTGAACACTGAAGCTTTCTTT.

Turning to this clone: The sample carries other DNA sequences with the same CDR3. CDR3 in DNA: TGTGCCAGCAGCCCCGCAACTGAAGCTTTCTTT. This encodes CASSPATEAFF. J is TRBJ1-1 and V is TRBV6-6; the D is unclear. The V end was cut by 6 bases, the J end by 5 bases, with 7 bases between. Germline loops: CDR1 MNHNY, CDR2 SVGAGI (reference sequence). This CDR3 spans 11 amino acids.

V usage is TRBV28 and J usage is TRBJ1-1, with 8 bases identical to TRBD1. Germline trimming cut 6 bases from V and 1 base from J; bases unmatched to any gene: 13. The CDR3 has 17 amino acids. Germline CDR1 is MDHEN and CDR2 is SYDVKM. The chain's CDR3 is CASRYLPGQGGNTEAFF. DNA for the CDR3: TGTGCCAGCAGATACCTGCCAGGACAGGGTGGGAACACTGAAGCTTTCTTT.

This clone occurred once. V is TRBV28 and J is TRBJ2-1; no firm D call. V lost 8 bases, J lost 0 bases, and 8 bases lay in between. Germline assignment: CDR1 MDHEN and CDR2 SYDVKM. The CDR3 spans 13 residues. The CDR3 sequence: CASAVYSYNEQFF. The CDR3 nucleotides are TGTGCCAGCGCAGTCTACTCCTACAATGAGCAGTTCTTC.

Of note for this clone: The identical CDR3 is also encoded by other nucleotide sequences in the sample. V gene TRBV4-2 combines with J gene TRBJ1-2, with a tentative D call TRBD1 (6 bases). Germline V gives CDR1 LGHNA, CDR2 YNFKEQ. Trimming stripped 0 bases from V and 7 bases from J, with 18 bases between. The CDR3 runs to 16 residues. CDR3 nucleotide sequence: TGTGCCAGCAGCCAAGACCATGGCAGGGGAGTCAGTGGCTACACCTTC. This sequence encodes CASSQDHGRGVSGYTF.

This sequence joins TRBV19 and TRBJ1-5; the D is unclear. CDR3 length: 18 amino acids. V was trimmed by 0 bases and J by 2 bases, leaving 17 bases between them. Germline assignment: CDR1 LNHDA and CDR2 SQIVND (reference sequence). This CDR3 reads CASSIDLGRESGNQPQHF. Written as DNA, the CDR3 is TGTGCCAGTAGTATAGATCTGGGGAGGGAATCAGGCAATCAGCCCCAGCATTTT.

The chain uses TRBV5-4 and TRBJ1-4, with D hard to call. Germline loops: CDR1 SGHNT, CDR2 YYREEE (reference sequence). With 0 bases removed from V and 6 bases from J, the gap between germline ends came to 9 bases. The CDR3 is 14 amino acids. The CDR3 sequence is CASSLAGIYEKLFF. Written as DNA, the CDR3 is TGTGCCAGCAGCTTGGCCGGGATTTATGAAAAACTGTTTTTT. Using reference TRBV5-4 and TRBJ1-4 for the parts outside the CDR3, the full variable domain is ETGVTQSPTHLIKTRGQQVTLRCSSQSGHNTVSWYQQALGQGPQFIFQYYREEENGRGNFPPRFSGLQFPNYSSELNVNALELDDSALYLCASSLAGIYEKLFFGSGTQLSVL.

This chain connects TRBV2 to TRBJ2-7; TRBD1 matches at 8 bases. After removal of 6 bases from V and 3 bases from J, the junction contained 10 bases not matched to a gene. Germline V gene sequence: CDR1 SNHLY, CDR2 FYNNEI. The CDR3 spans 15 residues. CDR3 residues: CASRFDRGGFYEQYF. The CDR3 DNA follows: TGTGCCAGCAGATTTGACAGGGGAGGTTTCTACGAGCAGTACTTC.

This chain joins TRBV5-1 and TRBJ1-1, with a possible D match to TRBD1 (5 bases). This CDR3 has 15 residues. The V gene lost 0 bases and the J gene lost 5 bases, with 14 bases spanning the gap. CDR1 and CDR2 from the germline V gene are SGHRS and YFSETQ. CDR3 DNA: TGCGCCAGCAGCTTGGGTCAGGGAGGGGAAACTGAAGCTTTCTTT. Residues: CASSLGQGGETEAFF.

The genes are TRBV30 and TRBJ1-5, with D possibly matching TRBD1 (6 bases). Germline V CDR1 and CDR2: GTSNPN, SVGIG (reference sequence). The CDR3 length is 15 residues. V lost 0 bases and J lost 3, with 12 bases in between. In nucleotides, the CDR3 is TGTGCCTGGAGTGTGGGGGGCCCCCTCAATCAGCCCCAGCATTTT. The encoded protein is CAWSVGGPLNQPQHF.

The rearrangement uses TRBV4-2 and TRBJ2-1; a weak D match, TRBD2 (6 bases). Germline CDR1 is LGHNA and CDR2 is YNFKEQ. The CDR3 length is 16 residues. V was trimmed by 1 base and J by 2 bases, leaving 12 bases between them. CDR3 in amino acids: CASSQALAETYNEQFF. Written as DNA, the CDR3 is TGTGCCAGCAGCCAAGCTTTAGCGGAAACCTACAATGAGCAGTTCTTC.

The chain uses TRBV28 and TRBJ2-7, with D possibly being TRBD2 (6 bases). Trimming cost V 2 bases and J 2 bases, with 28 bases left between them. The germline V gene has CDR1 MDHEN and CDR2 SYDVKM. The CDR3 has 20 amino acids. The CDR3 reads CASSLKGGSFWDFRAYEQYF. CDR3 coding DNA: TGTGCCAGCAGTTTAAAGGGAGGAAGCTTTTGGGACTTTCGTGCCTACGAGCAGTACTTC.

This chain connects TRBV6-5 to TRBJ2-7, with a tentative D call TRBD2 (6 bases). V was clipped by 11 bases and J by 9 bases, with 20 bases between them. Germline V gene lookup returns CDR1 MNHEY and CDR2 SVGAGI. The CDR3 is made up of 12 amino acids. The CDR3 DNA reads TGTGCCGGTCCGCGGGGCCCTCGCGGGCAGTACTTC. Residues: CAGPRGPRGQYF.

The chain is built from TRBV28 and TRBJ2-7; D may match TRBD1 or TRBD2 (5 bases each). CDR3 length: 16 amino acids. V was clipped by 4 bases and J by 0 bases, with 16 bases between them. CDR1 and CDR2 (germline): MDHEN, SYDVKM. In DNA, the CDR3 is TGTGCCAGCAGTTCGACCCTGAGGGGCGGCTCCTACGAGCAGTACTTC. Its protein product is CASSSTLRGGSYEQYF.

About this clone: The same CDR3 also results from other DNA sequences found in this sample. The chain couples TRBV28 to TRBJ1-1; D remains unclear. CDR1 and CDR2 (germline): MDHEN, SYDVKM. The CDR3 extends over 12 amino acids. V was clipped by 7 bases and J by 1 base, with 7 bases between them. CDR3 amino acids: CASKGGNTEAFF. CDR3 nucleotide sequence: TGTGCCAGCAAAGGTGGGAACACTGAAGCTTTCTTT. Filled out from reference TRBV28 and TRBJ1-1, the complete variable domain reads DVKVTQSSRYLVKRTGEKVFLECVQDMDHENMFWYRQDPGLGLRLIYFSYDVKMKEKGDIPEGYSVSREKKERFSLILESASTNQTSMYLCASKGGNTEAFFGQGTRLTVV.

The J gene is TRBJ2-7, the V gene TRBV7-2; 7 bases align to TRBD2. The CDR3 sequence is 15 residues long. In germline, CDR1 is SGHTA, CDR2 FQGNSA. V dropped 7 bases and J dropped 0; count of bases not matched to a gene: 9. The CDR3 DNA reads TGTGCCAGCACCTGGGGGGGGAGAATCTCCTACGAGCAGTACTTC. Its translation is CASTWGGRISYEQYF.

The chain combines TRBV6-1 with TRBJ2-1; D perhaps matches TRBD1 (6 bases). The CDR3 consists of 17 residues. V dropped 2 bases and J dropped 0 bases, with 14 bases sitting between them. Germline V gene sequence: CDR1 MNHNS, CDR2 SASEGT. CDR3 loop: CASSERQGSFSYNEQFF. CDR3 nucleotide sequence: TGTGCCAGCAGTGAAAGGCAGGGGTCCTTCTCCTACAATGAGCAGTTCTTC.

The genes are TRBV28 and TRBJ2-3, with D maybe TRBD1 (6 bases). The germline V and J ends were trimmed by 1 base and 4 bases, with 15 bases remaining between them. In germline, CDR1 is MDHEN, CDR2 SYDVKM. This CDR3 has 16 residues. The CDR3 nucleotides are TGTGCCAGCAGTTTATATGCAGGGGTTGGCGCAGATACGCAGTATTTT. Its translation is CASSLYAGVGADTQYF.